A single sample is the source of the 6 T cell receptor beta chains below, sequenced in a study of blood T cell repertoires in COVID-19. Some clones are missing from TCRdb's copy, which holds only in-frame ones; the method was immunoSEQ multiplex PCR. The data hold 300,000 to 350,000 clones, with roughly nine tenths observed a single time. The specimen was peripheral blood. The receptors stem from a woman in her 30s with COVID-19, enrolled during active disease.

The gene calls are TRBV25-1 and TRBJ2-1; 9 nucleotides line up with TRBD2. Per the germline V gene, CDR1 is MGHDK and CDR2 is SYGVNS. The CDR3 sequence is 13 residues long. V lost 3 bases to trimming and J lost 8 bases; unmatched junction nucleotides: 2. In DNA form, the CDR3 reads TGTGCCAGCAGTGAGACTAGCGGAGATGAGCAGTTCTTC. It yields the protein CASSETSGDEQFF.

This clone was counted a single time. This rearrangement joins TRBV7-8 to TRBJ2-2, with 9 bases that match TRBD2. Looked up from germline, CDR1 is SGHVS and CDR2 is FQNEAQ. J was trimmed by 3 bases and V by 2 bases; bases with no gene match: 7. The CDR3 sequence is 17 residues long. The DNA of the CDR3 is TGTGCCAGCAGCTTACCGGGACTAGCTGTTTACACCGGGGAGCTGTTTTTT. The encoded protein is CASSLPGLAVYTGELFF. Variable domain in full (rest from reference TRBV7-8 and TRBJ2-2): GAGVSQSPRYKVAKRGQDVALRCDPISGHVSLFWYQQALGQGPEFLTYFQNEAQLDKSGLPSDRFFAERPEGSVSTLKIQRTQQEDSAVYLCASSLPGLAVYTGELFFGEGSRLTVL.

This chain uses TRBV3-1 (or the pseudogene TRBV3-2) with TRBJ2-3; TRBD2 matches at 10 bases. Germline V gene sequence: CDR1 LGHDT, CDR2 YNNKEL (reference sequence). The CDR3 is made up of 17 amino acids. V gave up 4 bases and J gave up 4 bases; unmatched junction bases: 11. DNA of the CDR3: TGTGCCAGCAGCCCTTGGGCCAGCGGGAGGGCCGCAGATACGCAGTATTTT. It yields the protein CASSPWASGRAADTQYF.

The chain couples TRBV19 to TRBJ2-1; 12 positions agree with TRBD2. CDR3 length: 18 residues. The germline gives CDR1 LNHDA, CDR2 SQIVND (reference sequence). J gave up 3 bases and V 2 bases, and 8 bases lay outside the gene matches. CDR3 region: CASSITLTSGSYYNEQFF. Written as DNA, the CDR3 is TGTGCCAGTAGTATAACGCTGACTAGCGGGAGTTACTACAATGAGCAGTTCTTC.

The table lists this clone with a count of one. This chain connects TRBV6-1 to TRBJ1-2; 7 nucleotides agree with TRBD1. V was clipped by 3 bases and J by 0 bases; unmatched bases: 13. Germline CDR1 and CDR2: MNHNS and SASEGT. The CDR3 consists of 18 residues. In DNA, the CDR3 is TGTGCCAGCAGTGACCCCCGGGACAGAAGTGTATCTAACTATGGCTACACCTTC. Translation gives CASSDPRDRSVSNYGYTF.

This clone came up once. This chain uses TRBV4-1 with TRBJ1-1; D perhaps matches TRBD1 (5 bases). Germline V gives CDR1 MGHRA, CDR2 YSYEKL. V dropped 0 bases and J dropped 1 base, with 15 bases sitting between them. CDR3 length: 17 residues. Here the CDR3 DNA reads TGCGCCAGCAGCCAAGAAGGGGTCCTTTTCGGGAACACTGAAGCTTTCTTT. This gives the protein CASSQEGVLFGNTEAFF.